This TCR beta chain was recovered during a study of tumor and adjacent non-tumor tissue in lung cancer. Study summary: Patients were aged roughly 31 to 76, fewer than twelve men and about five women, stage I to III. Samples averaged around 4 million productive TCRbeta reads each. Notes on the study in general: Tumor tissue had significantly higher TCR diversity than normal lung. Tumor TCR diversity, when higher, was linked to shorter survival.

This CDR3 region has 15 residues. V shed 11 bases, J shed 5 bases, and the junction held 15 bases outside the gene matches. Germline loops: CDR1 MGHRA, CDR2 YSYEKL. Three rounds of nested PCR, following a modified ARM-PCR protocol, produced the TCRbeta library. TCRdb re-called the multiplex PCR reads through MiXCR, storing one row per CDR3 protein. The table has tens of thousands of distinct CDR3 sequences, around two thirds seen once; the top ten hold around 29%. The template was RNA from unsorted bulk tissue. The normal lung tissue was taken more than 3 cm from the tumor edge. Worth noting for this clonotype: Its antigen is unknown.

This clonotype was obtained from a man in his 70s with non-small cell lung cancer. Sample: distant non-tumor lung tissue. This chain connects TRBV4-1 to TRBJ1-5; 7 bases are a match to TRBD1. The CDR3 sequence: CARTQRQGVDQPQHF. The DNA for the CDR3 is TGCGCCCGCACCCAACGACAGGGAGTAGATCAGCCCCAGCATTTT.